What follows describes a single T cell receptor beta chain. What it binds is unknown. This entry belongs to a study of radiotherapy plus CTLA-4 blockade in lung cancer. Study at large: An objective response was seen in around a sixth of patients, and disease control in over 25%.

Assay used: immunoSEQ multiplex PCR; TCRdb lists only in-frame clones, some missing. The sample holds around 50,000 clones, about 88% seen once. Findings and limits, study-wide: Reportedly, early blood T cell clone dynamics best predicted response, with interferon-beta. Researchers report tumor-derived TCR clones expanding in blood after radiotherapy plus ipilimumab.

This CDR3 has 16 amino acids. CDR1 is LGHNT and CDR2 is FRNRAP in the germline V gene. Trimming removed 1 base from V and 2 bases from J; junction bases left unmatched: 5. The rearrangement links TRBV12-5 to TRBJ2-5, with 9 bases that match TRBD2. The sample was peripheral blood, taken from a patient treated with radiotherapy plus ipilimumab. The TCR originated in a human donor with non-small cell lung cancer that progressed on radiotherapy plus ipilimumab. Some clones in this sample may be carry-over from other donors' samples. CDR3 protein: CASGLATSGPQETQYF. CDR3 sequence (DNA): TGTGCTAGTGGTTTGGCGACTAGCGGACCTCAAGAGACCCAGTACTTC.